This T cell receptor (beta chain) was obtained from a study of cytomegalovirus exposure and HLA in healthy donors. The primer mix had 60 Vbeta and 13 Jbeta primers. Only in-frame clones appear in the TCRdb table, and some are missing; sequencing was by immunoSEQ multiplex PCR. The sample records over 150,000 clones, approximately 79% being singletons. This receptor was obtained from a man in his sixties in good health and CMV-seronegative. Sample: PBMCs.

The CDR3: CASSTRQGDNEKLFF. In DNA, the CDR3 is TGCGCCAGCAGCACCAGACAGGGGGATAATGAAAAACTGTTTTTT. The J gene is TRBJ1-4, the V gene TRBV5-1; 9 nucleotides line up with TRBD1. CDR3 size: 15 residues. Germline CDR1 reads SGHRS; CDR2 reads YFSETQ. After removal of 4 bases from V and 4 bases from J, the junction contained 5 bases not matched to a gene.